Below, 16 T cell receptor beta chains from the same sample are listed, as sequenced in a study of shared clonotypes between healthy human individuals. Clones were read by immunoSEQ multiplex PCR, and TCRdb kept only the in-frame ones, dropping some. In the table there are under 1,100,000 clones, under 80% of which are singletons. The sequencing input was memory CD4+ T cells sorted from blood. Sample subset: CD45RA-negative fraction. These receptors were obtained from a man aged 18 to 30 in good health.

About this clone itself: Additional DNA sequences in this sample encode the identical CDR3. This chain connects TRBV30 to TRBJ1-2, with 7 bases matching TRBD1. The CDR3 is made up of 13 amino acids. Germline V lookup: CDR1 GTSNPN, CDR2 SVGIG (reference sequence). The ends lost 3 bases at V and 2 bases at J; junction bases unmatched: 3. CDR3 nucleotides: TGTGCCTGGAGCAAACAGGGGAACTATGGCTACACCTTC. Protein: CAWSKQGNYGYTF.

The rearrangement uses TRBV6-1 and TRBJ1-5, with D possibly being TRBD1 (6 bases). Trimming pared 10 bases from V and 1 base from J, leaving 8 bases between. The germline V gene encodes CDR1 MNHNS and CDR2 SASEGT. The CDR3 loop spans 12 amino acids. The CDR3 DNA is TGTGCCACCCAGGGGAGCAATCAGCCCCAGCATTTT. Translated: CATQGSNQPQHF.

The chain combines TRBV5-1 with TRBJ2-7, with unresolved D. Trimming removed 0 bases at V and 5 bases at J, with 9 bases between. Germline V CDR1 and CDR2: SGHRS, YFSETQ. The CDR3 loop spans 13 amino acids. CDR3 loop: CASSLEIGDEQYF. CDR3 coding DNA: TGCGCCAGCAGCTTGGAAATAGGCGACGAGCAGTACTTC.

This sequence joins TRBV7-2 and TRBJ1-3; no clear D gene. Germline CDR1 reads SGHTA; CDR2 reads FQGNSA. The CDR3 loop spans 15 amino acids. V lost 4 bases and J lost 0, with 10 bases in between. The CDR3 region is CASSSPTRSGNTIYF. The CDR3 DNA is TGTGCCAGCAGCTCCCCGACACGCTCTGGAAACACCATATATTTT.

The V call is TRBV6-6, the J call TRBJ1-5, with unresolved D. CDR1 and CDR2 from the germline V gene are MNHNY and SVGAGI (reference sequence). Trimming took 0 bases from V and 6 from J, leaving 3 bases between them. CDR3 length: 12 amino acids. CDR3 sequence: CASSYSSQPQHF. The CDR3, as DNA: TGTGCCAGCAGTTACTCGTCTCAGCCCCAGCATTTT.

The V call is TRBV5-1, the J call TRBJ2-5, with TRBD2 matching over 7 bases. This CDR3 region has 14 residues. J gave up 1 base and V 5 bases, and 5 bases lay outside the gene matches. Germline CDR1 is SGHRS and CDR2 is YFSETQ. CDR3 in amino acids: CASRGGSAQETQYF. CDR3 coding DNA: TGCGCCAGCAGAGGCGGGAGTGCCCAAGAGACCCAGTACTTC.

This rearrangement joins TRBV19 to TRBJ2-5; D remains unclear. CDR3 length equals 14 residues. The germline V and J ends were trimmed by 2 bases and 5 bases, with 12 bases remaining between them. Germline CDR1 is LNHDA and CDR2 is SQIVND (reference sequence). The CDR3 nucleotides read TGTGCCAGTAGTATAAAGGTGAAAAGGGAGACCCAGTACTTC. The encoded protein is CASSIKVKRETQYF.

A remark on this clone: Other DNA sequences from this sample encode an identical CDR3 as well. This sequence joins TRBV2 and TRBJ2-2; 11 nucleotides agree with TRBD2. The V segment lost 6 bases and the J segment 1 base; nucleotides outside the gene matches: 1. Per the germline V gene, CDR1 is SNHLY and CDR2 is FYNNEI. This CDR3 has 15 residues. The CDR3 is CASRTSGGNTGELFF. The CDR3, as DNA: TGTGCCAGCAGAACTAGCGGGGGGAACACCGGGGAGCTGTTTTTT.

V and J are TRBV28 and TRBJ1-2; D call uncertain. Germline loops: CDR1 MDHEN, CDR2 SYDVKM. This CDR3 contains 13 residues. The V end lost 2 bases, the J end lost 10 bases, and 14 bases lay between the germline ends. The CDR3 region has the DNA TGTGCCAGCAGTTTACGCAGTCCGCCTGACTACACCTTC. Translating it yields CASSLRSPPDYTF.

The sample holds one count of this clone. CDR3 coding DNA: TGTGCCAGTAGTATATCGAGTTACGGGAATGAGGAGCAGTACTTC. This translates into CASSISSYGNEEQYF. The chain recombines TRBV19 with TRBJ2-7, with D possibly TRBD2 on 5 matching bases. The CDR3 totals 15 residues. CDR1 and CDR2 from the germline V gene are LNHDA and SQIVND (reference sequence). The germline V and J ends were trimmed by 2 bases and 7 bases, with 18 bases remaining between them.

As concerns this clone: Other DNA sequences in this sample translate to the same CDR3. This chain uses TRBV5-6 with TRBJ1-1; D call uncertain. Germline V gives CDR1 SGHDT, CDR2 YYEEEE. This CDR3 spans 13 amino acids. V lost 1 base, J lost 0 bases, and 4 bases lay in between. Written as DNA, the CDR3 is TGTGCCAGCAGCTTGACAGTGAACACTGAAGCTTTCTTT. This translates into CASSLTVNTEAFF. The full variable domain, completed using reference TRBV5-6 and TRBJ1-1, is DAGVTQSPTHLIKTRGQQVTLRCSPKSGHDTVSWYQQALGQGPQFIFQYYEEEERQRGNFPDRFSGHQFPNYSSELNVNALLLGDSALYLCASSLTVNTEAFFGQGTRLTVV.

This chain connects TRBV30 to TRBJ1-3; D call uncertain. This CDR3 has 14 residues. The ends were cut back, 4 bases at V and 2 bases at J, with 12 bases in the middle. Germline V CDR1 and CDR2: GTSNPN, SVGIG (reference sequence). This chain's CDR3 is CAWTPGGPGNTIYF. DNA for the CDR3: TGTGCCTGGACCCCGGGAGGGCCTGGAAACACCATATATTTT.

The chain links TRBV2 to TRBJ1-2; the match to TRBD1 covers 7 bases. The CDR3 length is 17 residues. Germline CDR1 and CDR2: SNHLY and FYNNEI. Trimming at V came to 5 bases and at J to 7 bases, leaving 19 bases not matched to a gene. Here the CDR3 reads CASSQRGLFLSERGYTF. The CDR3 region has the DNA TGTGCCAGCAGTCAAAGGGGGCTATTCCTTTCTGAACGTGGCTACACCTTC.

The chain recombines TRBV7-3 with TRBJ1-2; the D gene is possibly TRBD1 (5 bases). There are 13 residues in the CDR3. Germline CDR1 and CDR2: SGHTA and FQGTGA. V was shortened by 5 bases and J by 7 bases, with 14 bases between the two germline ends. CDR3 DNA sequence: TGTGCCAGCAGCGTAAACGGGGGTTCTGGCTACACCTTC. As protein: CASSVNGGSGYTF.

This clone was found a few times. This chain links TRBV19 with TRBJ1-2; D perhaps matches TRBD1 (5 bases). Deletions cut 11 bases from V and 5 bases from J, with 18 bases between. Germline loops: CDR1 LNHDA, CDR2 SQIVND (reference sequence). The length of the CDR3 is 13 residues. The CDR3 DNA reads as TGTGCCCTTTCCTCCGGGCCAGGGTATGGCTACACCTTC. Protein: CALSSGPGYGYTF. Full variable domain (rest looked up from reference TRBV19 and TRBJ1-2): DGGITQSPKYLFRKEGQNVTLSCEQNLNHDAMYWYRQDPGQGLRLIYYSQIVNDFQKGDIAEGYSVSREKKESFPLTVTSAQKNPTAFYLCALSSGPGYGYTFGSGTRLTVV.

This clone was found many times. The chain couples TRBV25-1 to TRBJ2-5, with 8 positions matching TRBD2. V trimming: 7 bases; J trimming: 4 bases; junction bases outside the gene matches: 5. Germline V gene lookup returns CDR1 MGHDK and CDR2 SYGVNS. The CDR3 length is 13 residues. The CDR3 spells CASKPAGAETQYF. For the CDR3, the DNA is TGTGCCAGCAAGCCAGCGGGAGCAGAGACCCAGTACTTC.